Listed below are T cell receptor beta chains from one sample, sequenced in a study of blood T cell repertoires in COVID-19. The data were produced by immunoSEQ multiplex PCR, yet TCRdb's version contains in-frame clones alone and is incomplete. Among 97,000 or so clones listed, about 88% were seen once. Sequenced: peripheral blood. Receptor source: a man in his forties or fifties with active or convalescent COVID-19. The CDR3 runs from the conserved cysteine through the conserved F or W. D genes are given only for firm matches. Expanded clones get a size class; other rows say once, few or many, or leave the size out.

TRBJ2-3 - TRBV3-1/TRBV3-2 - CASSQPIEDTQYF TGTGCCAGCAGCCAGCCGATAGAGGATACGCAGTATTTT
TRBJ1-2 - TRBV3-1/TRBV3-2 TRBD1 CASSPQVGQAHGYTF TGTGCCAGCAGCCCACAAGTGGGACAGGCCCATGGCTACACCTTC
TRBJ1-4 - TRBV5-4 TRBD1 CASSLDRGQEKLFF TGTGCCAGCAGCTTGGACAGGGGGCAAGAAAAACTGTTTTTT
TRBJ1-1 - TRBV28 - CASTQGVAFF TGTGCCAGCACCCAGGGTGTAGCTTTCTTT
TRBJ2-2 few TRBV28 TRBD1 CASSTGGTGELFF TGTGCCAGCAGTACAGGGGGCACCGGGGAGCTGTTTTTT
TRBJ2-7 - TRBV19 TRBD1 CASRLTGTGAYEQYF TGTGCCAGTAGGTTAACCGGGACAGGGGCCTACGAGCAGTACTTC
TRBJ2-7 - TRBV4-1 - CASSQERWNEQYF TGCGCCAGCAGCCAAGAGAGGTGGAACGAGCAGTACTTC
TRBJ1-4 - TRBV12-3/TRBV12-4 - CASSLGEREKLFF TGTGCCAGCAGTTTAGGGGAGAGGGAAAAACTGTTTTTT
TRBJ1-5 - TRBV28 TRBD1 CASGAGGHQPQHF TGTGCCAGCGGCGCAGGGGGCCATCAGCCCCAGCATTTT
TRBJ1-2 - TRBV19 - CASSSSTWAEVYGYTF TGTGCCAGTAGTTCGAGTACTTGGGCGGAGGTCTATGGCTACACCTTC
TRBJ2-3 - TRBV4-2 TRBD2 CASSQDTQRGGTDTQYF TGTGCCAGCAGCCAAGATACCCAGCGGGGGGGTACAGATACGCAGTATTTT
TRBJ2-1 - TRBV5-6 TRBD1 CASSATGTGWFF TGTGCCAGCAGCGCCACCGGGACAGGGTGGTTCTTC
TRBJ1-5 - TRBV4-1 - CASSQPQGDQPQHF TGCGCCAGCAGCCAGCCACAGGGAGATCAGCCCCAGCATTTT
TRBJ1-4 - TRBV5-6 - CASSQSPATNEKLFF TGTGCCAGCAGCCAAAGCCCCGCAACTAATGAAAAACTGTTTTTT
TRBJ1-4 few TRBV2 - CASRRTTTNEKLFF TGTGCCAGCAGGAGGACAACAACTAATGAAAAACTGTTTTTT
TRBJ2-1 - TRBV5-6 TRBD1 CASSPGQGGQFF TGTGCCAGCAGCCCGGGACAGGGAGGGCAGTTCTTC
TRBJ2-2 once TRBV6-5 - CASSYSLGQFTGELFF TGTGCCAGCAGTTACTCCCTGGGGCAGTTCACCGGGGAGCTGTTTTTT
TRBJ1-1 - TRBV6-5 - CASSTTGSGEAFF TGTGCCAGCAGTACCACAGGGAGCGGTGAAGCTTTCTTT
TRBJ1-4 - TRBV9 - CASSPLPQDRVNEKLFF TGTGCCAGCAGCCCCCTTCCCCAGGACAGAGTTAATGAAAAACTGTTTTTT
TRBJ1-1 - TRBV18 TRBD1 CASSTQGVNTEAFF TGTGCCAGCTCAACACAGGGGGTGAACACTGAAGCTTTCTTT
TRBJ2-1 - TRBV2 - CASRPTSHNEQFF TGTGCCAGCAGACCGACTAGTCACAATGAGCAGTTCTTC
TRBJ1-6 - TRBV27 - CASSSTPGGGNSPLHF TGTGCCAGCAGTTCCACCCCCGGGGGAGGTAATTCACCCCTCCACTTT
TRBJ1-2 - TRBV6-6 TRBD1 CASSYPGTENGYTF TGTGCCAGCAGTTACCCCGGGACAGAAAATGGCTACACCTTC
TRBJ1-2 - TRBV12-3/TRBV12-4 - CASSLVDGDGYTF TGTGCCAGCAGTTTGGTAGACGGAGATGGCTACACCTTC
TRBJ1-3 - TRBV7-6 TRBD1 CASSLEGGIGNTIYF TGTGCCAGCAGCTTAGAAGGGGGCATTGGAAACACCATATATTTT
TRBJ1-2 - TRBV25-1 - CASSDQGQSIGYTF TGTGCCAGCAGTGATCAGGGGCAAAGTATTGGCTACACCTTC
TRBJ2-4 few TRBV10-2 - CASSALRQAKNIQYF TGCGCCAGCAGTGCCCTTAGACAAGCCAAAAACATTCAGTACTTC
TRBJ2-1 - TRBV6-5 TRBD2 CASSYPSAGERNEQFF TGTGCCAGCAGTTACCCCTCAGCGGGGGAACGAAATGAGCAGTTCTTC
TRBJ2-7 - TRBV5-5 - CASSYRDEQYF TGTGCCAGCAGCTACAGGGATGAGCAGTACTTC
TRBJ2-3 - TRBV15 TRBD2 CATSRGLAGDTDTQYF TGTGCCACCAGCAGAGGGCTAGCGGGGGACACAGATACGCAGTATTTT
TRBJ2-5 - TRBV7-2 TRBD1 CASSVDRAVVETQYF TGTGCCAGCAGCGTGGACAGGGCAGTGGTAGAGACCCAGTACTTC
TRBJ1-5 many TRBV4-1 TRBD1 CASSQPGQGKTQPQHF TGCGCCAGCAGCCAACCGGGACAGGGAAAGACTCAGCCCCAGCATTTT
TRBJ2-5 - TRBV4-3 - CASSQERGGTQYF TGCGCCAGCAGCCAAGAGAGGGGAGGGACCCAGTACTTC
TRBJ1-2 - TRBV28 - CASGWTDGYTF TGTGCCAGCGGGTGGACAGATGGCTACACCTTC
TRBJ2-1 few TRBV27 TRBD1 CASSPRQGAYNEQFF TGTGCCAGCAGTCCTCGACAGGGGGCCTACAATGAGCAGTTCTTC
TRBJ1-5 - TRBV4-2 - CASSQEQDQPQHF TGTGCCAGCAGCCAAGAACAGGATCAGCCCCAGCATTTT
TRBJ1-1 - TRBV14 - CASSRGMNTEAFF TGTGCCAGCAGCAGGGGGATGAACACTGAAGCTTTCTTT
TRBJ1-5 - TRBV7-2 - CASSSLLYSNQPQHF TGTGCCAGCAGCTCCTTACTCTATAGCAATCAGCCCCAGCATTTT
TRBJ2-7 - TRBV21-1 - CASSKAGDRAYEQYF TGTGCCAGCAGCAAAGCCGGCGACAGGGCCTACGAGCAGTACTTC
TRBJ2-1 - TRBV28 - CASSPSGRGIYNEQFF TGTGCCAGCAGTCCGTCAGGACGGGGGATCTACAATGAGCAGTTCTTC
TRBJ1-1 - TRBV10-3 - CAISNIDIGTEAFF TGTGCCATCAGTAACATCGACATTGGGACTGAAGCTTTCTTT
TRBJ1-2 - TRBV3-1/TRBV3-2 - CASSQDGGFRYGYTF TGTGCCAGCAGCCAAGACGGGGGTTTTCGCTATGGCTACACCTTC
TRBJ2-2 - TRBV7-8 - CASSLPVNTGELFF TGTGCCAGCAGCTTACCAGTGAACACCGGGGAGCTGTTTTTT
TRBJ1-4 - TRBV19 TRBD1 CASSMGQGMKLFF TGTGCCAGTAGTATGGGACAGGGTATGAAACTGTTTTTT